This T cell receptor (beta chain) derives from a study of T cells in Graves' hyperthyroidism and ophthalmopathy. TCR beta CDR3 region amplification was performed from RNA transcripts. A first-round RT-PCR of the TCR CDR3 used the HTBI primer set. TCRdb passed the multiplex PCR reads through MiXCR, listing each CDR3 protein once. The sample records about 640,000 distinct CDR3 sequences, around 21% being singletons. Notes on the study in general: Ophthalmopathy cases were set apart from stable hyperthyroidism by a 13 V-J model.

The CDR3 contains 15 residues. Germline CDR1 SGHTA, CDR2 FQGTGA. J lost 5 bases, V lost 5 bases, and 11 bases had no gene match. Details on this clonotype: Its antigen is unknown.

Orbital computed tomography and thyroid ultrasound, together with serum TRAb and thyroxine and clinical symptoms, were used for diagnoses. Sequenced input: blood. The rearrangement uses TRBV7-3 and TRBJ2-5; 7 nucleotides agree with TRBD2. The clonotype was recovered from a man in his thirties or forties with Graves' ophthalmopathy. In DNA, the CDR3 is TGTGCCAGCAGCCCATCGGGAGGCCCATTGGAGACCCAGTACTTC. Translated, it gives CASSPSGGPLETQYF.